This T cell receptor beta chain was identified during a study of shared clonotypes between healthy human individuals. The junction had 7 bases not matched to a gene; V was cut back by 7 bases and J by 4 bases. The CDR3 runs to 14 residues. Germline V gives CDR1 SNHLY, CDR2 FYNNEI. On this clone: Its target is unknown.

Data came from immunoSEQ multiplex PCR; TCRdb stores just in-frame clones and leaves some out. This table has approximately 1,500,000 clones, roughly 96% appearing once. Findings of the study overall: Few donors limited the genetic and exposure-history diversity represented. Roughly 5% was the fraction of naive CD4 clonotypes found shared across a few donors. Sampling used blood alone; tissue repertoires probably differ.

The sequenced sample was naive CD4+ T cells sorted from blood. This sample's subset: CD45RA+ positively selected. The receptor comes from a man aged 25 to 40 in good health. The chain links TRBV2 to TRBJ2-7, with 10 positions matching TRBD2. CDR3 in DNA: TGTGCCAGCAATTTAGCGGGAGGAAATTACGAGCAGTACTTC. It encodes CASNLAGGNYEQYF.